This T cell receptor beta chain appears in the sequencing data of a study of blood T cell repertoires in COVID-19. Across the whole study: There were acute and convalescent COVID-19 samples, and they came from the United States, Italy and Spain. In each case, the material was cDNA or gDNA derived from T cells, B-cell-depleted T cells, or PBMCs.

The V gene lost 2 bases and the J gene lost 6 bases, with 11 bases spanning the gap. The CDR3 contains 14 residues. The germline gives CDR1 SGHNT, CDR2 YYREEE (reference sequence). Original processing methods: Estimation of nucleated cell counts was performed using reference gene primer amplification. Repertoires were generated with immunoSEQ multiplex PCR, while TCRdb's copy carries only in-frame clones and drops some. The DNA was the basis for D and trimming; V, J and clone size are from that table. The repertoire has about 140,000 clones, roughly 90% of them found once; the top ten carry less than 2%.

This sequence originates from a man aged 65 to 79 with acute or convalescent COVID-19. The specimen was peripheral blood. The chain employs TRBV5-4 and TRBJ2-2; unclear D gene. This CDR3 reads CASSFGLEAGELFF. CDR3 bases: TGTGCCAGCAGCTTCGGTCTAGAGGCCGGGGAGCTGTTTTTT.